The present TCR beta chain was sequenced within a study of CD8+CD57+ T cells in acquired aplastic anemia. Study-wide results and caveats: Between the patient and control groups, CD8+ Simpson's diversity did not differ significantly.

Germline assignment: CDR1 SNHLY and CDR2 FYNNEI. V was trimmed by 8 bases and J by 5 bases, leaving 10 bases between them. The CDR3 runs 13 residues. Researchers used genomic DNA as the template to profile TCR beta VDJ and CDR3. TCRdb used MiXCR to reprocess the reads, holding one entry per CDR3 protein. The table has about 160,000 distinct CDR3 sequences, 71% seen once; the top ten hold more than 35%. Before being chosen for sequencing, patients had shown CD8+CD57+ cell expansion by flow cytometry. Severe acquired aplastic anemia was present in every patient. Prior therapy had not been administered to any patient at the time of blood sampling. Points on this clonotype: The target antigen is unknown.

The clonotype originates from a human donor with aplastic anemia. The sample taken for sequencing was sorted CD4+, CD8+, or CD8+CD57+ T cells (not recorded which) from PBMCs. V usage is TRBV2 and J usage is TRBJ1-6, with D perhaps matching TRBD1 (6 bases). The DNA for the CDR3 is TGTGCCAGCTGCCGACAGGATAATTCACCCCTCCACTTT. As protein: CASCRQDNSPLHF.